The TCR beta chain under discussion was sequenced for a study of blood T cells in healthy people across ages. With a J-beta primer mix and a sample-barcoded 5' primer, a second PCR ran about 7 to 12 cycles. TCRdb itself ran the 5' RACE reads through MiXCR, one entry per CDR3 protein. The sample has under 2,000,000 distinct CDR3 sequences; around half are singletons. The CDR3 contains 15 residues. Trimming removed 3 bases from V and 0 bases from J; junction bases left unmatched: 5. Germline CDR1 DFQATT, CDR2 SNEGSKA (reference sequence). The J gene is TRBJ2-1, the V gene TRBV20-1; TRBD2 matches 7 bases. The sequence was obtained from a woman between 40 and 55 years old in good health. Sequenced: blood. This CDR3 reads CSARSGAGSYNEQFF. The CDR3 DNA is TGCAGTGCTAGGAGCGGGGCTGGCTCCTACAATGAGCAGTTCTTC.